Listed below are T cell receptor beta chains from one sample, sequenced in a study of cytomegalovirus exposure and HLA in healthy donors. Produced via immunoSEQ multiplex PCR; TCRdb's table is partial and in-frame only. The sample records some 90,000 clones, roughly 80% being singletons. Sequencing used PBMCs. These receptors were obtained from a boy aged 5-17 years in good health and CMV-seronegative. The CDR3 runs from the conserved cysteine through the conserved F or W. A D gene is named only where the DNA matches it firmly. Size tells how often a clone was seen (once, few, many) or the class of an expanded clone, and some rows leave it out.

v_gene	abundance	d_gene	j_gene	CDR3aa	CDR3nt
TRBV4-3	-	-	TRBJ1-1	CASSQDLPLGQRQMNTEAFF	TGCGCCAGCAGCCAAGATCTTCCGCTCGGACAACGACAGATGAACACTGAAGCTTTCTTT
TRBV9	-	TRBD1	TRBJ1-2	CASSAGTEHYGYTF	TGTGCCAGCAGCGCCGGGACAGAGCACTATGGCTACACCTTC
TRBV30	-	TRBD1	TRBJ2-5	CAWRATGGRETQYF	TGTGCCTGGAGGGCGACAGGGGGCAGGGAGACCCAGTACTTC
TRBV9	-	-	TRBJ2-5	CASSVGTKLETQYF	TGTGCCAGCAGCGTAGGGACAAAACTAGAGACCCAGTACTTC
TRBV7-9	-	TRBD1	TRBJ1-1	CASSWDRDDTEAFF	TGTGCCAGCAGCTGGGACAGGGACGACACTGAAGCTTTCTTT
TRBV28	-	TRBD1	TRBJ1-5	CASSSPRQGKAQHF	TGTGCCAGCAGCTCCCCGAGACAGGGGAAAGCCCAGCATTTT
TRBV4-1	few	-	TRBJ1-5	CASAIRVSNQPQHF	TGCGCCAGCGCCATTCGGGTGAGCAATCAGCCCCAGCATTTT
TRBV6-6	-	TRBD2	TRBJ2-1	CASSRLAGESYNEQFF	TGTGCCAGCAGTCGACTAGCGGGAGAGTCCTACAATGAGCAGTTCTTC
TRBV30	-	TRBD2	TRBJ2-1	CAWKPSGTYNEQFF	TGTGCCTGGAAACCTAGCGGTACCTACAATGAGCAGTTCTTC
TRBV4-3	-	-	TRBJ1-3	CASSQDRGQKGNTIYF	TGCGCCAGCAGCCAAGACCGTGGGCAAAAGGGAAACACCATATATTTT
TRBV28	-	-	TRBJ2-1	CASSFIDYNEQFF	TGTGCCAGCAGTTTCATAGACTACAATGAGCAGTTCTTC
TRBV19	-	TRBD1	TRBJ1-1	CATRMLTGVTEAFF	TGTGCCACCCGGATGTTAACAGGGGTAACTGAAGCTTTCTTT
TRBV9	-	-	TRBJ1-6	CASSVDGGNSPLHF	TGTGCCAGCAGCGTAGACGGGGGGAATTCACCCCTCCACTTT
TRBV29-1	-	-	TRBJ2-1	CSVANSSYNEQFF	TGCAGCGTTGCTAACAGCTCCTACAATGAGCAGTTCTTC
TRBV14	-	-	TRBJ1-2	CASSHRDYGYTF	TGTGCCAGCAGCCACAGGGACTACGGCTACACCTTC
TRBV28	few	-	TRBJ1-4	CASSLRGGVATNEKLFF	TGTGCCAGCAGTTTGCGGGGGGGGGTTGCAACTAATGAAAAACTGTTTTTT
TRBV4-1	once	-	TRBJ2-3	CASSQVGSGRGTDTQYF	TGCGCCAGCAGCCAAGTGGGGAGCGGTCGGGGCACAGATACGCAGTATTTT
TRBV29-1	-	-	TRBJ2-7	CSVPTDTAYEQYF	TGCAGCGTCCCCACGGACACGGCCTACGAGCAGTACTTC
TRBV30	-	-	TRBJ1-4	CAWFGTCGEKLFF	TGTGCCTGGTTTGGCACCTGTGGCGAAAAACTGTTTTTT
TRBV4-3	once	TRBD2	TRBJ2-1	CASSQVAGVNNEQFF	TGCGCCAGCAGCCAAGTAGCGGGAGTTAACAATGAGCAGTTCTTC
TRBV6-5	-	-	TRBJ2-5	CASSYGGGGQETQYF	TGTGCCAGCAGTTACGGAGGAGGTGGCCAAGAGACCCAGTACTTC
TRBV7-6	-	-	TRBJ1-2	CASSLGGQINYGYTF	TGTGCCAGCAGCTTAGGAGGACAGATTAACTATGGCTACACCTTC
TRBV7-9	once	-	TRBJ2-7	CASSLTPTYEQYF	TGTGCCAGCAGCTTAACACCAACCTACGAGCAGTACTTC
TRBV6-4	once	TRBD2	TRBJ2-3	CASSEVAGRDTQYF	TGTGCCAGCAGTGAGGTAGCGGGACGAGATACGCAGTATTTT
TRBV7-6	-	-	TRBJ1-4	CASSPEVATNEKLFF	TGTGCCAGCAGCCCAGAGGTTGCAACTAATGAAAAACTGTTTTTT
TRBV5-1	-	TRBD1	TRBJ1-1	CASSEGAGNTEAFF	TGCGCCAGCAGTGAGGGGGCAGGGAACACTGAAGCTTTCTTT
TRBV2	-	TRBD1	TRBJ2-7	CATTGGSYEQYF	TGTGCCACCACAGGGGGTAGCTACGAGCAGTACTTC
TRBV29-1	-	-	TRBJ1-2	CSVARWSSGYTF	TGCAGCGTTGCTCGATGGAGCTCTGGCTACACCTTC
TRBV28	-	-	TRBJ1-2	CASSFLGDTYGYTF	TGTGCCAGCAGTTTCCTTGGGGACACCTATGGCTACACCTTC
TRBV7-6	-	-	TRBJ2-5	CASSSRQLQETQYF	TGTGCCAGCAGCTCCCGACAGTTGCAAGAGACCCAGTACTTC
TRBV27	-	TRBD1	TRBJ1-2	CASSSAAGGFGYTF	TGTGCCAGCAGTTCCGCCGCAGGGGGCTTTGGCTACACCTTC
TRBV7-9	-	-	TRBJ1-3	CASSLVTGANTIYF	TGTGCCAGCAGCTTAGTAACAGGAGCAAACACCATATATTTT
TRBV12-5	-	-	TRBJ2-7	CASAQDFTYEQYF	TGTGCTAGTGCCCAAGACTTCACCTACGAGCAGTACTTC
TRBV5-4	once	TRBD1	TRBJ1-6	CASRTQGDNSPLHF	TGTGCCAGCAGAACTCAGGGGGATAATTCACCCCTCCACTTT
TRBV19	-	TRBD2	TRBJ2-7	CATGTSGGSSYEQYF	TGTGCGACAGGGACTAGCGGGGGGTCATCCTACGAGCAGTACTTC
TRBV7-2	-	-	TRBJ2-5	CASSTYQETQYF	TGTGCCAGCAGCACTTACCAAGAGACCCAGTACTTC
TRBV29-1	-	-	TRBJ1-1	CSVEDGGDPKDPEAFF	TGCAGCGTTGAAGATGGGGGGGACCCCAAGGACCCTGAAGCTTTCTTT
TRBV19	-	-	TRBJ1-1	CASSINTGTEAFF	TGTGCCAGTAGTATTAACACAGGCACTGAAGCTTTCTTT
TRBV5-6	-	-	TRBJ1-2	CASSLRGWNYGYTF	TGTGCCAGCAGCTTAAGGGGTTGGAACTATGGCTACACCTTC
TRBV4-1	-	TRBD2	TRBJ2-2	CASSQERGGLAGFTGELFF	TGCGCCAGCAGCCAAGAGAGGGGAGGCCTAGCGGGTTTCACCGGGGAGCTGTTTTTT
TRBV5-1	-	TRBD2	TRBJ2-7	CASRMGLAGDGEQYF	TGCGCCAGCAGAATGGGACTAGCGGGAGACGGCGAGCAGTACTTC
TRBV7-9	-	-	TRBJ2-7	CASSSNVLPYEQYF	TGTGCCAGCAGCTCAAACGTACTCCCCTACGAGCAGTACTTC
TRBV30	-	TRBD2	TRBJ2-7	CAGGGSYEQYF	TGTGCCGGCGGGGGGTCCTACGAGCAGTACTTC
TRBV7-2	-	TRBD1	TRBJ1-2	CASRGPGQGLYGYTF	TGTGCCAGCAGAGGCCCGGGACAGGGACTCTATGGCTACACCTTC
TRBV7-8	-	-	TRBJ2-7	CASSLGPGGDEQYF	TGTGCCAGCAGCTTAGGGCCAGGAGGCGACGAGCAGTACTTC
TRBV7-2	-	TRBD2	TRBJ2-7	CASSYPGGLAGGYEQYF	TGTGCCAGCAGCTACCCCGGGGGACTAGCGGGTGGCTACGAGCAGTACTTC
TRBV9	-	TRBD1	TRBJ2-4	CASSPRQGLAKNIQYF	TGTGCCAGCAGCCCTCGACAGGGGCTAGCCAAAAACATTCAGTACTTC
TRBV29-1	-	TRBD1	TRBJ2-2	CSVIPSTGEIGELFF	TGCAGCGTCATCCCTTCGACAGGGGAAATCGGGGAGCTGTTTTTT
TRBV29-1	-	TRBD2	TRBJ2-1	CSVDGLAGEYGEQFF	TGCAGCGTCGACGGACTAGCGGGAGAGTACGGTGAGCAGTTCTTC
TRBV28	-	TRBD2	TRBJ2-7	CASSPGGSRGEQYF	TGTGCCAGCAGCCCGGGAGGGTCGCGTGGCGAGCAGTACTTC
TRBV7-9	-	-	TRBJ1-1	CASSLQTAMNTEAFF	TGTGCCAGCAGCTTACAGACTGCTATGAACACTGAAGCTTTCTTT